This T cell receptor beta chain was profiled in a study of control samples from healthy donors and cancer patients. The protocol was immunoSEQ multiplex PCR, while the TCRdb copy is restricted to in-frame clones and leaves out a portion. This sample carries 150,000 to 200,000 clones, 96% of them seen once, and the ten largest clones take approximately 0.97%. Trimming took off 4 bases at V and 5 bases at J, with 21 bases between the two ends. This CDR3 spans 16 amino acids. Germline V CDR1 and CDR2: SGHKS, YYEKEE (reference sequence). The TCR was taken from a woman aged 25 to 39 in good health. The genes are TRBV5-5 and TRBJ1-1, with a weak D call TRBD1 (5 bases). What was sequenced was blood. In DNA form, the CDR3 reads TGTGCCAGCAGCCCGGGACCCAAGCTTCGATCGACTGAAGCTTTCTTT. It yields the protein CASSPGPKLRSTEAFF.